The 28 T cell receptor beta chains below all came from one sample that was sequenced in a study of technical replicates of blood from several donors. The assay was immunoSEQ multiplex PCR, and TCRdb's table has in-frame clones only and misses some. The repertoire consists of almost 85,000 clones, with 97% occurring once and the leading ten covering over 0.15%. Sequenced material: T cells isolated from PBMCs. The receptors derive from a human donor in good health.

This clone was observed a single time. The chain combines TRBV29-1 with TRBJ2-1; 12 positions match TRBD2. Per the germline V gene, CDR1 is SQVTM and CDR2 is ANQGSEA. V gave up 3 bases and J gave up 7 bases; unmatched junction bases: 4. The CDR3 contains 14 residues. CDR3 in amino acids: CSVESSGGANEQFF. In DNA form, the CDR3 reads TGCAGCGTTGAGTCTAGCGGGGGGGCAAATGAGCAGTTCTTC.

The CDR3 loop reads CSVGVKGRPPGANVLTF. CDR3 sequence (DNA): TGCAGCGTTGGAGTGAAGGGGCGCCCGCCTGGGGCCAACGTCCTGACTTTC. This chain uses TRBV29-1 with TRBJ2-6, with D perhaps matching TRBD1 (5 bases). Germline V gives CDR1 SQVTM, CDR2 ANQGSEA. The CDR3 contains 17 residues. Trimming removed 4 bases at V and 2 bases at J, with 18 bases between.

The chain uses TRBV7-3 and TRBJ2-1, with D maybe TRBD1 (6 bases). Trimming pared 0 bases from V and 5 bases from J, leaving 11 bases between. The CDR3 sequence is 15 residues long. Germline assignment: CDR1 SGHTA and CDR2 FQGTGA. The CDR3 protein is CASSLTLAGDNEQFF. The CDR3 DNA follows: TGTGCCAGCAGCTTAACTTTGGCAGGGGACAATGAGCAGTTCTTC.

The gene calls are TRBV6-5 and TRBJ2-1, with 12 bases fitting TRBD2. The CDR3 is made up of 16 amino acids. Germline trimming cut 3 bases from V and 7 bases from J; bases unmatched to any gene: 7. CDR1 is MNHEY, CDR2 SVGAGI, per germline. The CDR3 DNA reads as TGTGCCAGCAGTTATGCGACTAGCGGGAGCAGGAATGAGCAGTTCTTC. This encodes CASSYATSGSRNEQFF.

The chain has TRBV5-1 and TRBJ2-1; 8 positions agree with TRBD2. Looked up from germline, CDR1 is SGHRS and CDR2 is YFSETQ. The CDR3 loop spans 15 amino acids. V shed 0 bases, J shed 10 bases, and the junction held 9 bases outside the gene matches. This chain's CDR3 is CASSLVSGSFHEQFF. DNA of the CDR3: TGCGCCAGCAGCTTGGTCAGCGGGAGTTTCCACGAGCAGTTCTTC.

CDR3 in amino acids: CASSLVRGSTDTQYF. The CDR3, as DNA: TGCGCCAGCAGCTTGGTGCGGGGGAGCACAGATACGCAGTATTTT. V gene TRBV5-1 combines with J gene TRBJ2-3, with 7 bases aligning to TRBD2. The CDR3 totals 15 residues. The V gene end was trimmed by 0 bases and the J gene end by 0 bases; junction bases not matched to a gene: 1. Germline CDR1 reads SGHRS; CDR2 reads YFSETQ.

V is TRBV7-9 and J is TRBJ1-2; no firm D call. Germline CDR1 and CDR2: SEHNR and FQNEAQ (reference sequence). Trimming pared 5 bases from V and 2 bases from J, leaving 18 bases between. This CDR3 spans 16 amino acids. CDR3 sequence (DNA): TGTGCCAGCAGCCTGCGACCTGCAGCGGAAAACTATGGCTACACCTTC. Amino acid sequence: CASSLRPAAENYGYTF.

The chain combines TRBV30 with TRBJ1-4, with 8 positions matching TRBD1. CDR1 is GTSNPN, CDR2 SVGIG, per germline (reference sequence). The CDR3 length is 13 residues. Trimming removed 4 bases from V and 5 bases from J; junction bases left unmatched: 3. CDR3 bases: TGTGCCTGGATGCACAGGGGGAATGAAAAACTGTTTTTT. It encodes CAWMHRGNEKLFF.

The chain is built from TRBV18 and TRBJ1-1, with D uncertain. The CDR3 spans 12 residues. CDR1 and CDR2 (germline): KGHSH, LQKENI. Between the trimmed V and J ends, which lost 2 bases and 7 bases, there was a span of 8 bases. CDR3 loop: CASSPSGLEAFF. The CDR3 DNA is TGTGCCAGCTCACCAAGCGGACTTGAAGCTTTCTTT. The complete variable domain, with remaining parts taken from reference TRBV18 and TRBJ1-1, reads NAGVMQNPRHLVRRRGQEARLRCSPMKGHSHVYWYRQLPEEGLKFMVYLQKENIIDESGMPKERFSAEFPKEGPSILRIQQVVRGDSAAYFCASSPSGLEAFFGQGTRLTVV.

The gene calls are TRBV7-9 and TRBJ1-2; TRBD1 agrees at 9 bases. There are 17 residues in the CDR3. V was clipped by 5 bases and J by 8 bases; unmatched bases: 18. The germline V gene encodes CDR1 SEHNR and CDR2 FQNEAQ (reference sequence). CDR3 protein: CASSHPPRSTGGVGYTF. CDR3 in DNA: TGTGCCAGCAGCCACCCCCCGCGGAGCACAGGGGGCGTCGGCTACACCTTC.

This chain uses TRBV6-1 with TRBJ2-7; no firm D call. The V end lost 11 bases, the J end lost 6 bases, and 23 bases lay between the germline ends. Germline lookup yields CDR1 MNHNS and CDR2 SASEGT. The CDR3 is 14 amino acids. The CDR3 reads CASSRSSLPSEQYF. The CDR3 coding sequence is TGTGCCTCCTCTAGGAGCAGCTTACCGTCCGAGCAGTACTTC.

Comment on this clone: Compared with germline, one end of the junction differs, possibly owing to a read error. This chain joins TRBV20-1 and TRBJ1-1, with D possibly TRBD1 on 5 matching bases. The CDR3 is 10 amino acids. Looked up from germline, CDR1 is DFQATT and CDR2 is SNEGSKA (reference sequence). The CDR3 is CSTGNTEAFF. DNA of the CDR3: TGTTCAACAGGGAACACTGAAGCTTTCTTT.

The chain combines TRBV6-1 with TRBJ2-7; D is unresolved. The CDR3 loop spans 15 amino acids. The germline V gene has CDR1 MNHNS and CDR2 SASEGT. V lost 0 bases and J 2 bases, leaving 11 bases between the germline ends. CDR3 loop: CASSEAYAATYEQYF. The DNA of the CDR3 is TGTGCCAGCAGTGAAGCGTACGCGGCGACCTACGAGCAGTACTTC.

The rearrangement uses TRBV28 and TRBJ1-1; D is possibly TRBD1 (6 bases). Germline assignment: CDR1 MDHEN and CDR2 SYDVKM. This CDR3 contains 18 residues. Between the trimmed V and J ends, which lost 2 bases and 9 bases, there was a span of 28 bases. The CDR3 DNA is TGTGCCAGCAGTTTAATGCTGGGGATTCCTAAACAGGGTCCTCAAGCTTTCTTT. This codes for CASSLMLGIPKQGPQAFF.

The chain joins TRBV27 to TRBJ1-6; maybe TRBD1 (6 bases). Germline assignment: CDR1 MNHEY and CDR2 SMNVEV (reference sequence). V was pared by 8 bases and J by 9 bases, with 14 bases between. The CDR3 spans 13 residues. The CDR3 nucleotides read TGTGCCAGCGGGGGGGCGGGGGCTTCACCCCTCCACTTT. Its translation: CASGGAGASPLHF.

The V call is TRBV18, the J call TRBJ1-2, with D perhaps TRBD1 (5 bases). V was pared by 2 bases and J by 8 bases, with 21 bases between. Germline lookup yields CDR1 KGHSH and CDR2 LQKENI. The CDR3 consists of 16 residues. As DNA, the CDR3 is TGTGCCAGCTCACCATGGATAGGCAGGGAATCCTTCGGCTACACCTTC. This translates into CASSPWIGRESFGYTF.

V is TRBV9 and J is TRBJ2-1; 7 bases are shared with TRBD2. This CDR3 has 16 amino acids. Germline trimming cut 0 bases from V and 0 bases from J; bases unmatched to any gene: 3. Germline CDR1 and CDR2: SGDLS and YYNGEE. The CDR3: CASSVGGGGSYNEQFF. The CDR3 nucleotides are TGTGCCAGCAGCGTAGGGGGCGGGGGCTCCTACAATGAGCAGTTCTTC. The entire variable domain, with the rest obtained from reference TRBV9 and TRBJ2-1, is as follows: DSGVTQTPKHLITATGQRVTLRCSPRSGDLSVYWYQQSLDQGLQFLIQYYNGEERAKGNILERFSAQQFPDLHSELNLSSLELGDSALYFCASSVGGGGSYNEQFFGPGTRLTVL.

This clone occurred a few times. The chain uses TRBV29-1 and TRBJ2-1; D uncertain. V was shortened by 5 bases and J by 8 bases, with 13 bases between the two germline ends. The germline CDR1 and CDR2 sequences are SQVTM and ANQGSEA. This CDR3 comprises 12 residues. In DNA form, the CDR3 reads TGCAGCGTTCGGTACGAGTTATATGAGCAGTTCTTC. Protein product: CSVRYELYEQFF.

This clone was seen only once. Other DNA variants within this sample encode the same CDR3. The CDR3 DNA is TGTGCCAGCAGTTTAGCGGGAAGCTCCTACAATGAGCAGTTCTTC. Amino acid sequence: CASSLAGSSYNEQFF. This chain uses TRBV27 with TRBJ2-1, with a tentative D call TRBD2 (6 bases). The V end lost 2 bases, the J end lost 0 bases, and 8 bases lay between the germline ends. This CDR3 comprises 15 residues. Germline V gene lookup returns CDR1 MNHEY and CDR2 SMNVEV (reference sequence).

J is TRBJ1-3 and V is TRBV7-2; no clear D. This CDR3 contains 15 residues. Germline values: CDR1 SGHTA, CDR2 FQGNSA. With 5 bases removed from V and 0 bases from J, the gap between germline ends came to 11 bases. Written as DNA, the CDR3 is TGTGCCAGCAGCCCAAGACATGTCTCTGGAAACACCATATATTTT. Encoded protein: CASSPRHVSGNTIYF.

This clone was observed once. The chain employs TRBV27 and TRBJ1-1, with D tentatively TRBD1 (6 bases). The CDR3 is made up of 13 amino acids. V was trimmed by 4 bases and J by 11 bases, leaving 17 bases between them. Germline values: CDR1 MNHEY, CDR2 SMNVEV (reference sequence). This chain's CDR3 is CASSSARARGAFF. The CDR3 DNA reads TGTGCCAGCAGTTCCGCCCGAGCCAGGGGCGCTTTCTTT.

This sequence joins TRBV29-1 and TRBJ1-3; D not certain. Trimming took 0 bases from V and 0 from J, leaving 6 bases between them. The CDR3 is made up of 14 amino acids. Germline V lookup: CDR1 SQVTM, CDR2 ANQGSEA. Here the CDR3 reads CSVEEASSGNTIYF. The CDR3 DNA sequence: TGCAGCGTTGAAGAGGCCAGCTCTGGAAACACCATATATTTT.

The chain employs TRBV5-1 and TRBJ2-5; 8 bases align to TRBD2. J lost 5 bases, V lost 0 bases, and 3 bases had no gene match. The germline gives CDR1 SGHRS, CDR2 YFSETQ. The length of the CDR3 is 14 residues. The CDR3 is CASSLVASGETQYF. CDR3 nucleotides: TGCGCCAGCAGCTTGGTGGCTAGCGGGGAGACCCAGTACTTC.

The chain has TRBV27 and TRBJ2-6; tentatively, D is TRBD1 (6 bases). CDR1 and CDR2 (germline): MNHEY, SMNVEV (reference sequence). Trimming removed 4 bases from V and 12 bases from J, with 13 bases in between. CDR3 length equals 13 residues. CDR3 residues: CASSSGTLAVLTF. For the CDR3, the DNA is TGTGCCAGCAGTTCAGGGACATTGGCCGTCCTGACTTTC. The complete variable domain, with remaining parts taken from reference TRBV27 and TRBJ2-6, reads EAQVTQNPRYLITVTGKKLTVTCSQNMNHEYMSWYRQDPGLGLRQIYYSMNVEVTDKGDVPEGYKVSRKEKRNFPLILESPSPNQTSLYFCASSSGTLAVLTFGAGSRLTVL.

The chain couples TRBV7-9 to TRBJ2-5; a possible D gene is TRBD2 (6 bases). V gave up 3 bases and J gave up 5 bases, with 16 bases separating them. CDR1 is SEHNR and CDR2 is FQNEAQ in the germline V gene (reference sequence). This CDR3 is 15 amino acids long. The CDR3 spells CASSLGFGGAETQYF. CDR3 nucleotide sequence: TGTGCCAGCAGCTTGGGGTTCGGGGGAGCCGAGACCCAGTACTTC.

This clone is a singleton in its sample. V gene TRBV4-2 combines with J gene TRBJ1-6; D possibly corresponds to TRBD1 (5 bases). Trimming took 0 bases from V and 9 from J, leaving 12 bases between them. This CDR3 comprises 15 residues. Per the germline V gene, CDR1 is LGHNA and CDR2 is YNFKEQ. CDR3 sequence reads: CASSQDLRERSPLHF. The CDR3 DNA follows: TGTGCCAGCAGCCAAGATCTCAGGGAACGTTCACCCCTCCACTTT.

This chain uses TRBV6-5 with TRBJ1-2; 7 bases map to TRBD1. The CDR3 spans 14 residues. CDR1 and CDR2 (germline): MNHEY, SVGAGI. With 0 bases clipped from V and 7 bases from J, the junction kept 5 bases outside the gene matches. The CDR3 sequence is CASSYSTGSSGYTF. The CDR3, as DNA: TGTGCCAGCAGTTACTCGACAGGGTCCAGTGGCTACACCTTC.

V and J are TRBV29-1 and TRBJ2-7, with a weak D call TRBD2 (6 bases). In germline, CDR1 is SQVTM, CDR2 ANQGSEA. V lost 3 bases and J lost 6, with 27 bases in between. CDR3 size: 17 residues. CDR3 bases: TGCAGCGTTGAGGAAAGAGGAGGTCCCAGGAGGGTCGCCGAGCAGTACTTC. Translating it yields CSVEERGGPRRVAEQYF.